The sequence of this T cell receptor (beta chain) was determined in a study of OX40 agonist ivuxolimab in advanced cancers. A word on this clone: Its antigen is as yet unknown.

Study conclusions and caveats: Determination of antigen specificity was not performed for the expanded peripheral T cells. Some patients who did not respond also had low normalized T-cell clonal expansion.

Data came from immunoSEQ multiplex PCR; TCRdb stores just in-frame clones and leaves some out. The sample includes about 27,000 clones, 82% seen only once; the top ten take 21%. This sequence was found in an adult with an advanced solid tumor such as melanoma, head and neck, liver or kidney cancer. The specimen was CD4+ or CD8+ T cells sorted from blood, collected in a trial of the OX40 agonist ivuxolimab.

CDR3 in DNA: TGTGCCAGCAGCACAAGACAGGGGAGAATGAACACTGAAGCTTTCTTT. It codes for CASSTRQGRMNTEAFF. The rearrangement links TRBV7-9 to TRBJ1-1, with 8 nucleotides matching TRBD1. CDR1 is SEHNR and CDR2 is FQNEAQ in the germline V gene (reference sequence). V shed 5 bases, J shed 0 bases, and the junction held 8 bases outside the gene matches. The CDR3 has 16 residues.